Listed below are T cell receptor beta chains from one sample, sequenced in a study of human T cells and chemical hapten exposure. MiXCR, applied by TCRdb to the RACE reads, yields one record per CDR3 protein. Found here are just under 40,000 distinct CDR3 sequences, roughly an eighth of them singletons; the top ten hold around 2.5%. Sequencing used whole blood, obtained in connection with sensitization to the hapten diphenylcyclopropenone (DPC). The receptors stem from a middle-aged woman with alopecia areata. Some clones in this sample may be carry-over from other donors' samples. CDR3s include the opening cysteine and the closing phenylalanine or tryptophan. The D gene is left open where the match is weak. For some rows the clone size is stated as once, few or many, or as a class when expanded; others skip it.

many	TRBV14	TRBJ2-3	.	TGTGCCAGCAGCCAAGTTGGTGGGCCCGATACGCAGTATTTT	CASSQVGGPDTQYF
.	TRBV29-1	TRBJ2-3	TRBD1	TGCAGCGTTGAACGGGCAGGGGGAGATACGCAGTATTTT	CSVERAGGDTQYF
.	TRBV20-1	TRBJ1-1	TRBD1	TGCAGTGCTAGGAAGACAGGGATGAACACTGAAGCTTTCTTT	CSARKTGMNTEAFF
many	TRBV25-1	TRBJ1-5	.	TGTGCCAGCAGTATCATCCGGAGGACAACGTATCAGCCCCAGCATTTT	CASSIIRRTTYQPQHF
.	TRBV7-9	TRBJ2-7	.	TGTGCCAGCAGCCCACCTCTGACGGTGAGCTCCTACGAGCAGTACTTC	CASSPPLTVSSYEQYF
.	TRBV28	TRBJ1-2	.	TGTGCCAGCAGTTTACAGGGCGGTGACTATGGCTACACCTTC	CASSLQGGDYGYTF
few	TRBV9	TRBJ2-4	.	TGTGCCAGCACCCCCCCACTAGTGTGGCTAGCCAAAAACATTCAGTACTTC	CASTPPLVWLAKNIQYF
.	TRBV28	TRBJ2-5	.	TGTGCCAGCAGCCCCGGCCAAGCAGAGACCCAGTACTTC	CASSPGQAETQYF
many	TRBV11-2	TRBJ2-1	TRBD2	TGTGCCAGCAGCTTATTAGGGACTAGAAGCAATGAGCAGTTCTTC	CASSLLGTRSNEQFF
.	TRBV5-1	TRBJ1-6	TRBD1	TGCGCCAGCAGTACGGGGGACAGGGCAAATTCACCCCTCCACTTT	CASSTGDRANSPLHF
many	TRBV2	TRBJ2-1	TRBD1	TGTGCCAGCAGTACTCAGGGACAGGGGCCTCGCAATGAGCAGTTCTTC	CASSTQGQGPRNEQFF
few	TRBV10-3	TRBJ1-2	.	TGTGCCATCAGTGAGGGGCCGACCAACTATGGCTACACCTTC	CAISEGPTNYGYTF
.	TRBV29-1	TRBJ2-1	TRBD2	TGCAGCGTCCTCCGACTAGCGCTAAACAATGAGCAGTTCTTC	CSVLRLALNNEQFF
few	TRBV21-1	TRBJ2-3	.	TGTGCCAGCAGCCCCCGTGGGGATACGCAGTATTTT	CASSPRGDTQYF
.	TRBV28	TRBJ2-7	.	TGTGCCAGCACCCCGGTAGGGGAATCCTACGAGCAGTACTTC	CASTPVGESYEQYF
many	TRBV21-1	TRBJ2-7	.	TGTGCCAGCAGCCCATTGAAGGGAGCACTGGTCTCCTACGAGCAGTACTTC	CASSPLKGALVSYEQYF
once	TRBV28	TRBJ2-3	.	TGTGCCAGCAGTTTGGGGGGAGTAGCAGATACGCAGTATTTT	CASSLGGVADTQYF
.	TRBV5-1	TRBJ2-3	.	TGCGCCAGCAGTCGGAGCGGAGACTCTGCAGATACGCAGTATTTT	CASSRSGDSADTQYF
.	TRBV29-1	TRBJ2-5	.	TGCAGCGCGCGCCCGCCCGACGAGACCCAGTACTTC	CSARPPDETQYF
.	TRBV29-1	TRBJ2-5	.	TGCAGCGTTGGGGAGAAAGAGACCCAGTACTTC	CSVGEKETQYF
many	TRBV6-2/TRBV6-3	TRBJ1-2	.	TGTGCCAGCAGTTACTCGTACAGGGACCCTAACTATGGCTACACCTTC	CASSYSYRDPNYGYTF
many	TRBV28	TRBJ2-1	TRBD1	TGTGCCAGCAGGGCCGGGACAGGGCGAAATGAGCAGTTCTTC	CASRAGTGRNEQFF
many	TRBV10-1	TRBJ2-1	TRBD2	TGCGCCAGCAGACGGACTAGCGGGAGCGATGAGCAGTTCTTC	CASRRTSGSDEQFF
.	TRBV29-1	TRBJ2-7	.	TGCAGCGTGGGGGACGGGTCCTACGAGCAGTACTTC	CSVGDGSYEQYF
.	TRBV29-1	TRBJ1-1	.	TGCAGCGTCTACACGGGGGTTCGTGAAGCTTTCTTT	CSVYTGVREAFF
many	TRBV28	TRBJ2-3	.	TGTGCCAGCAGGGCTCCGGGTCTGTACACAGATACGCAGTATTTT	CASRAPGLYTDTQYF
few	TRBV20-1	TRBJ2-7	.	TGCAGTGCCTCGTTTTCCGCTCTTTCCTACGAGCAGTACTTC	CSASFSALSYEQYF
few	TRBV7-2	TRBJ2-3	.	TGTGCCAGCAGCTTTCGAGTGGAGGCGTCAGATACGCAGTATTTT	CASSFRVEASDTQYF
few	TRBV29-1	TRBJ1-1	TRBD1	TGCAGCGTTGAAGATCTGACAGGGGGCACTGAAGCTTTCTTT	CSVEDLTGGTEAFF
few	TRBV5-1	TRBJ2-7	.	TGCGCCAGCAGCTTGGTTCGGGGGTCCTCCTACGAGCAGTACTTC	CASSLVRGSSYEQYF
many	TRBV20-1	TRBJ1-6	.	TGCAGTGCTAGAGACAGTTCTAATTCACCCCTCCACTTT	CSARDSSNSPLHF
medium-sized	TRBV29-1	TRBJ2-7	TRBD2	TGCAGCGTTGAAGGGGTAGCGGGAGACAAAGAGCAGTACTTC	CSVEGVAGDKEQYF
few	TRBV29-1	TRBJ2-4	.	TGCAGCGTTGAGGGGGTAGACATTCAGTACTTC	CSVEGVDIQYF
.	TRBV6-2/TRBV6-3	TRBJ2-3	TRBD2	TGTGCCAGCAGAACCCTAGCGGGACGGTCAGATACGCAGTATTTT	CASRTLAGRSDTQYF
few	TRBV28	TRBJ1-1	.	TGTGCCAGCAGTTTAGGGTATAGTGAAGCTTTCTTT	CASSLGYSEAFF
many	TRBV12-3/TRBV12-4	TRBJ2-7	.	TGTGCCAGCAGTCCCCTCCCGCATCCTAGCGACTACGAGCAGTACTTC	CASSPLPHPSDYEQYF
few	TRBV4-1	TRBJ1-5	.	TGCGCCAGCAGCCAAGGCCGAGTCAATCAGCCCCAGCATTTT	CASSQGRVNQPQHF
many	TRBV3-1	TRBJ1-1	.	TGTGCCAGCAGTCCGACAGTTTTCTCTGAAGCTTTCTTT	CASSPTVFSEAFF
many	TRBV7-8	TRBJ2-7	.	TGTGCCAGCAGCCCAGGGGGGTGGGAGCAGTACTTC	CASSPGGWEQYF
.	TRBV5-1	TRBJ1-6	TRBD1	TGCGCCAGCAGCTTCCGGGACAGGGGGAATTCACCCCTCCACTTT	CASSFRDRGNSPLHF